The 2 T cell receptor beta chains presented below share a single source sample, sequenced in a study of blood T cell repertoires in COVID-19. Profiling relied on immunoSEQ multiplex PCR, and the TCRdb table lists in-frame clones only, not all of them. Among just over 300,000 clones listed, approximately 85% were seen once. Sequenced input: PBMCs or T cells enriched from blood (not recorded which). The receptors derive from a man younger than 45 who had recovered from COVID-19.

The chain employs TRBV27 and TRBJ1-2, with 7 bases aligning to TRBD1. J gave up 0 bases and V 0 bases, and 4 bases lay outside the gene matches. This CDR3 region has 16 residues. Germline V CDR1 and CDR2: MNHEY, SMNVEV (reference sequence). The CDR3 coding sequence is TGTGCCAGCAGTTTATCGTGGGACAGAACTAACTATGGCTACACCTTC. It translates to CASSLSWDRTNYGYTF.

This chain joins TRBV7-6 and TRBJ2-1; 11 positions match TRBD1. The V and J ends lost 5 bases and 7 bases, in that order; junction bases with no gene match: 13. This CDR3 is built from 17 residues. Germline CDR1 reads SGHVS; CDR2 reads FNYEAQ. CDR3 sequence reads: CASSTRGWTGGWNEQFF. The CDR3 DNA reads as TGTGCCAGCAGCACCAGGGGTTGGACAGGGGGCTGGAATGAGCAGTTCTTC.